The rows below give T cell receptor beta chains drawn from one sample of a study of T cell responses to AZD1222 COVID-19 vaccine. Libraries were prepared by immunoSEQ multiplex PCR; TCRdb keeps only in-frame clonotypes and omits some of them. The table lists around 140,000 clones, 85% to 95% of them singletons. The sample consisted of peripheral blood, taken on day 0 of MenACWY control vaccination. The receptor source for this set is an adult in good health. The CDR3 runs from the conserved cysteine through the conserved F or W. D genes are given only for firm matches.

TRBV5-1	TRBJ1-1	.	TGCGCCAGCAGCAAGGGACAACGCACTGAAGCTTTCTTT	CASSKGQRTEAFF
TRBV4-1	TRBJ2-4	.	TGCGCCAGCAGCCACCCCAACCGGGACCCCTGGAACATTCAGTACTTC	CASSHPNRDPWNIQYF
TRBV4-1	TRBJ1-2	.	TGCGCCAGCAGCCAAGGCCCAGGGACGACCTACTATGGCTACACCTTC	CASSQGPGTTYYGYTF
TRBV30	TRBJ2-6	.	TGTGCCTGGAGGGGGGTGTCTGGGGCCAACGTCCTGACTTTC	CAWRGVSGANVLTF
TRBV3-1/TRBV3-2	TRBJ1-6	TRBD1	TGTGCCAGCAGCCCAGGGACAGACGGATCACCCCTCCACTTT	CASSPGTDGSPLHF
TRBV6-6	TRBJ2-1	TRBD2	TGTGCCAGCAGTCCTCACGCTCCGGGACTATTAAACAATGAGCAGTTCTTC	CASSPHAPGLLNNEQFF
TRBV15	TRBJ1-2	TRBD1	TGTGCCACCAGCAGGACAGGGATCCATGGCTACACCTTC	CATSRTGIHGYTF
TRBV6-6	TRBJ2-5	.	TGTGCCAGCAGTCGTGACTTTGGTACAGGGCTCCAAGAGACCCAGTACTTC	CASSRDFGTGLQETQYF
TRBV19	TRBJ1-5	.	TGTGCCAGTAGTATAGGCTTAGACAGACACAATCAGCCCCAGCATTTT	CASSIGLDRHNQPQHF
TRBV14	TRBJ1-2	.	TGTGCCAGCAGCCAAGATAGGTGGCTTGGTTACACCTTC	CASSQDRWLGYTF
TRBV6-2/TRBV6-3	TRBJ1-1	.	TGTGCCAGCAGTGGCCGACAGAACACTGAAGCTTTCTTT	CASSGRQNTEAFF
TRBV11-2	TRBJ2-1	TRBD1	TGTGCCAGCAGCCCACCGCTACAGGGGCTACACAATGAGCAGTTCTTC	CASSPPLQGLHNEQFF
TRBV13	TRBJ1-3	.	TGTGCCAGCAGCTTTAAGCGGGGGAATAGTTTTGGAAACACCATATATTTT	CASSFKRGNSFGNTIYF